This entry lists 2 T cell receptor beta chains sequenced from one sample in a study of CD8 T cells in ankylosing spondylitis. TCRdb reprocessed the 5' RACE reads via MiXCR and lists one record per CDR3 protein. This sample yields about 140,000 distinct CDR3 sequences, of which roughly 8.8% are seen a single time; 7.3% belongs to the top ten. Material: synovial fluid, either unsorted or a sorted T cell fraction (not recorded which). The receptors here all came from a male donor with ankylosing spondylitis.

This rearrangement joins TRBV5-1 to TRBJ2-1; no clear D gene. CDR1 is SGHRS and CDR2 is YFSETQ in the germline V gene. The germline V and J ends were trimmed by 2 bases and 7 bases, with 13 bases remaining between them. The CDR3 consists of 14 residues. CDR3 amino acids: CASSFMLVGNEQFF. As DNA, the CDR3 is TGCGCCAGCAGCTTCATGTTGGTGGGGAATGAGCAGTTCTTC. The variable domain in full, completed from reference TRBV5-1 and TRBJ2-1, reads KAGVTQTPRYLIKTRGQQVTLSCSPISGHRSVSWYQQTPGQGLQFLFEYFSETQRNKGNFPGRFSGRQFSNSRSEMNVSTLELGDSALYLCASSFMLVGNEQFFGPGTRLTVL.

This clonotype was seen ten or more times. The chain carries TRBV4-2 and TRBJ1-5, with no clear D. V lost 4 bases, J lost 7 bases, and 11 bases lay in between. The CDR3 runs 13 residues. Germline V CDR1 and CDR2: LGHNA, YNFKEQ. CDR3 amino acids: CASSLGREQPQHF. CDR3 nucleotide sequence: TGTGCCAGCAGCCTCGGGAGGGAACAGCCCCAGCATTTT.